These 13 T cell receptor beta chains were all obtained from the same sample, sequenced in a study of cytomegalovirus exposure and HLA in healthy donors. PCR primers comprised 60 Vbeta and 13 Jbeta primers. Here immunoSEQ multiplex PCR was the method, and the copy in TCRdb shows in-frame clones only, minus some. The sample includes 150,000 to 160,000 clones, around 84% of them seen just once. Sequenced sample: PBMCs. The receptors shown here come from a woman in her thirties or forties in good health and CMV-seropositive.

The chain is built from TRBV19 and TRBJ1-1; TRBD1 matches at 8 bases. Germline trimming cut 3 bases from V and 5 bases from J; bases unmatched to any gene: 5. Germline-derived CDR1 and CDR2 are LNHDA and SQIVND (reference sequence). The CDR3 contains 14 residues. The CDR3 DNA follows: TGTGCCAGTAGTATGACCAGGGGGCGGACTGAAGCTTTCTTT. Its protein is CASSMTRGRTEAFF.

The chain uses TRBV7-2 and TRBJ2-7, with 7 bases lining up with TRBD1. The V gene end was trimmed by 1 base and the J gene end by 7 bases; junction bases not matched to a gene: 13. The CDR3 sequence is 16 residues long. The germline gives CDR1 SGHTA, CDR2 FQGNSA. CDR3 DNA: TGTGCCAGCAGCTTAGGCCCCGGGACAGACCTACAAGAGCAGTACTTC. Translated, it gives CASSLGPGTDLQEQYF. Variable domain in full (rest from reference TRBV7-2 and TRBJ2-7): GAGVSQSPSNKVTEKGKDVELRCDPISGHTALYWYRQSLGQGLEFLIYFQGNSAPDKSGLPSDRFSAERTGGSVSTLTIQRTQQEDSAVYLCASSLGPGTDLQEQYFGPGTRLTVT.

This clone showed up just a few times. This chain uses TRBV27 with TRBJ2-2; D is perhaps TRBD2 (6 bases). Germline lookup yields CDR1 MNHEY and CDR2 SMNVEV (reference sequence). The CDR3 spans 18 residues. Trimming removed 1 base at V and 0 bases at J, with 15 bases between. The CDR3 DNA sequence: TGTGCCAGCAGTTTATATCCCCCTGGCGGGGCGAACACCGGGGAGCTGTTTTTT. This sequence encodes CASSLYPPGGANTGELFF.

The chain couples TRBV5-1 to TRBJ2-1; D is unclear. The V end was cut by 1 base, the J end by 7 bases, with 3 bases between. The CDR3 totals 11 residues. Germline V gives CDR1 SGHRS, CDR2 YFSETQ. The CDR3 bases are TGCGCCAGCAGCTTGACAAATGAGCAGTTCTTC. This sequence encodes CASSLTNEQFF.

The chain links TRBV15 to TRBJ2-1; possible D gene TRBD1, 6 bases. V lost 4 bases and J 5 bases, leaving 12 bases between the germline ends. The CDR3 runs 14 residues. CDR1 and CDR2 from the germline V gene are LNHNV and YYDKDF (reference sequence). CDR3 sequence (DNA): TGTGCCACCAGCATAAGTGGGACAAACAATGAGCAGTTCTTC. Encoded protein: CATSISGTNNEQFF.

V and J are TRBV7-9 and TRBJ1-1; TRBD1 matches at 7 bases. The CDR3 covers 14 residues. Trimming removed 5 bases from V and 3 bases from J; junction bases left unmatched: 6. The germline gives CDR1 SEHNR, CDR2 FQNEAQ (reference sequence). CDR3 sequence: CASSEGQYYTEAFF. CDR3 bases: TGTGCCAGCAGCGAGGGACAGTACTACACTGAAGCTTTCTTT.

Judged by abundance, this clone is medium-sized. The same CDR3 can be traced to other DNA sequences in this sample. This chain uses TRBV5-1 with TRBJ2-1, with 10 nucleotides matching TRBD2. The CDR3 sequence is 15 residues long. CDR1 is SGHRS and CDR2 is YFSETQ in the germline V gene. The ends lost 0 bases at V and 4 bases at J; junction bases unmatched: 1. For the CDR3, the DNA is TGCGCCAGCAGCTTGGTGACTAGCGGGTACAATGAGCAGTTCTTC. This sequence encodes CASSLVTSGYNEQFF.

As for this clone: Different DNA sequences within this sample yield the same CDR3. The chain joins TRBV28 to TRBJ1-1, with D possibly being TRBD1 (5 bases). The germline V gene has CDR1 MDHEN and CDR2 SYDVKM. Trimming pared 5 bases from V and 5 bases from J, leaving 15 bases between. There are 14 residues in the CDR3. The CDR3 protein is CASSAGGKGTEAFF. CDR3 bases: TGTGCCAGCAGTGCCGGGGGGAAGGGAACTGAAGCTTTCTTT.

The V and J genes are TRBV5-6 and TRBJ1-1; D gene ambiguous. Germline V gene data show CDR1 as SGHDT and CDR2 as YYEEEE. The CDR3 is made up of 12 amino acids. V lost 2 bases, J lost 5 bases, and 7 bases lay in between. This chain's CDR3 is CASSFARTEAFF. The CDR3 DNA follows: TGTGCCAGCAGCTTTGCGAGGACTGAAGCTTTCTTT.

This chain connects TRBV5-1 to TRBJ1-1, with a weak D call TRBD1 (6 bases). V was trimmed by 2 bases and J by 1 base, leaving 15 bases between them. Looked up from germline, CDR1 is SGHRS and CDR2 is YFSETQ. CDR3 length: 16 amino acids. The CDR3: CASSLSAGTPNTEAFF. The CDR3 DNA reads TGCGCCAGCAGCTTATCCGCCGGGACACCGAACACTGAAGCTTTCTTT.

A few counts support this clone. This chain uses TRBV28 with TRBJ1-3; 8 bases fit TRBD1. Trimming took 6 bases from V and 0 from J; bases not matched to a gene: 7. Germline V gene lookup returns CDR1 MDHEN and CDR2 SYDVKM. This CDR3 comprises 16 residues. In nucleotides, the CDR3 is TGTGCCAGCAGGTGGACAGGGTTTAGCTCTGGAAACACCATATATTTT. Encoded protein: CASRWTGFSSGNTIYF.

The table lists this clone with a count of one. V gene TRBV13 combines with J gene TRBJ2-5, with a tentative D call TRBD2 (5 bases). V was pared by 1 base and J by 8 bases, with 11 bases between. This CDR3 region has 13 residues. Germline V lookup: CDR1 PRHDT, CDR2 FYEKMQ (reference sequence). The CDR3 reads CASSLAPGRTQYF. The CDR3 DNA reads TGTGCCAGCAGCTTAGCGCCGGGAAGAACCCAGTACTTC.

J is TRBJ1-1 and V is TRBV9, with D perhaps matching TRBD1 (5 bases). The V gene lost 6 bases and the J gene lost 1 base, with 19 bases spanning the gap. The CDR3 runs to 16 residues. CDR1 and CDR2 from the germline V gene are SGDLS and YYNGEE. The CDR3 here is CASTSSGGWKNTEAFF. In DNA, the CDR3 is TGTGCCAGCACTTCTTCGGGGGGGTGGAAGAACACTGAAGCTTTCTTT. The full variable domain, in which reference TRBV9 and TRBJ1-1 provide the parts outside the CDR3, is DSGVTQTPKHLITATGQRVTLRCSPRSGDLSVYWYQQSLDQGLQFLIQYYNGEERAKGNILERFSAQQFPDLHSELNLSSLELGDSALYFCASTSSGGWKNTEAFFGQGTRLTVV.